This T cell receptor (beta chain) stems from a study of blood T cell repertoires in COVID-19 (dated by TCRdb to 2019 to 2021). Turning to the overall study: Samples from collaborators originated in the United States, Italy and Spain and spanned both the acute and convalescent phases of COVID-19. The prospective study material was composed of cDNA or gDNA derived from T cells, B-cell-depleted T cells, or PBMCs. Deeply sampled blood TCRbeta repertoires from subjects exposed to, actively infected with, or recovered from COVID-19 were included in the dataset. The repertoires were released in a freely available public database meant as a resource for research on the immune response to SARS-CoV-2. Samples were obtained from the ongoing ImmuneRACE study (first 160 participants) and from 1,254 subjects provided by 6 global collaborators. Sample metadata almost always included a de-identified subject ID, COVID-19 status, age in years and sex. HLA class I and class II types, where available, came from metadata supplied by the sample provider rather than from assay-based typing.

The immunoSEQ Assay, a bias-controlled multiplex PCR, was used to amplify TCRbeta CDR3 regions from genomic DNA. Per the authors' processing: The number of nucleated cells in each sample was estimated from the amplification of reference gene primers within the assay. To quantify the absolute abundance of each unique TCRbeta CDR3 rearrangement, sequence reads were collapsed and filtered. Productive Simpson clonality was computed per sample as the square root of Simpson's diversity index over productive rearrangements. TCRdb's version of the immuneACCESS table is confined to in-frame rearrangements and falls short of the full clone set. An unresolved V gene accounts for under half of the shortfall where checked; the remainder is of unknown origin. That table gives V, J and clone size, and the DNA gave D and trimming. This sample gives under 400,000 clones in total; approximately 90% of them show up just once. The biggest ten clones account for about 3.9% of the sample.

The CDR3 holds 12 amino acids from the cysteine to the phenylalanine. Only the CDR3 region is kept as DNA, spanning 36 bases read in frame from base 1. V loses 5 bases at its end and J loses 10 bases; junction bases beyond the gene matches: 7. CDR1 and CDR2 are read off the germline V gene (reference sequence) as GTSNPN and SVGIG. The full study reports these points: The amount of clinical and demographic metadata varied by source and participant and was provided uncurated.

Remarks on this clone: Its recognized antigen is unknown. No base qualities exist here, and no much larger clone lies one base off it.

One collaborating source in Seattle enrolled patients during active infection and followed them longitudinally through the course of disease. Collaborating institutions collected whole blood in K2EDTA tubes following their own protocols. For TCRbeta analysis, collaborators shipped samples in one of three forms: frozen whole blood, isolated PBMCs, or DNA extracted from either of those sample types. Material: peripheral blood. The receptor's source is a woman aged 55-69 years with COVID-19, enrolled during active disease. The chain employs TRBV30 and TRBJ2-1; 8 central nucleotides agree with TRBD1. The sequenced DNA is TGTGCCTGGTCTCGACAGGGGAACGAGCAGTTCTTC. This is translated as CAWSRQGNEQFF. The full variable domain, completed from the reference TRBV30 and TRBJ2-1 proteins outside the CDR3, reads SQTIHQWPATLVQPVGSPLSLECTVEGTSNPNLYWYRQAAGRGLQLLFYSVGIGQISSEVPQNLSASRPQDRQFILSSKKLLLSDSGFYLCAWSRQGNEQFFGPGTRLTVL.